This T cell receptor beta chain originates from a study of early T cells in non-severe SARS-CoV-2 infection. For the study at large: Sequenced material consisted of bulk RNA (from unsorted whole blood), and chains were unpaired.

This clonotype was detected only a few times. Germline CDR1 WSHSY, CDR2 SAAADI. Trimming took off 5 bases at V and 2 bases at J, with 16 bases between the two ends. The CDR3 has 16 amino acids. Unique molecular identifiers (one per individual cDNA molecule) were attached. TCRdb re-derived calls from the 5' RACE reads in MiXCR, one entry per CDR3 protein. This sample has some 71,000 distinct CDR3 sequences; about 11% occur once, and the top ten carry 5% to 8%. The specimen was whole blood. This sequence joins TRBV10-2 and TRBJ1-5; D remains ambiguous. The clonotype comes from an adult who was a healthcare worker with PCR-confirmed SARS-CoV-2 infection or an uninfected control (not recorded which). This chain's CDR3 is CASSPGSSRRNQPQHF. Here the CDR3 DNA reads TGCGCCAGCAGTCCCGGGTCGTCAAGGCGCAATCAGCCCCAGCATTTT.